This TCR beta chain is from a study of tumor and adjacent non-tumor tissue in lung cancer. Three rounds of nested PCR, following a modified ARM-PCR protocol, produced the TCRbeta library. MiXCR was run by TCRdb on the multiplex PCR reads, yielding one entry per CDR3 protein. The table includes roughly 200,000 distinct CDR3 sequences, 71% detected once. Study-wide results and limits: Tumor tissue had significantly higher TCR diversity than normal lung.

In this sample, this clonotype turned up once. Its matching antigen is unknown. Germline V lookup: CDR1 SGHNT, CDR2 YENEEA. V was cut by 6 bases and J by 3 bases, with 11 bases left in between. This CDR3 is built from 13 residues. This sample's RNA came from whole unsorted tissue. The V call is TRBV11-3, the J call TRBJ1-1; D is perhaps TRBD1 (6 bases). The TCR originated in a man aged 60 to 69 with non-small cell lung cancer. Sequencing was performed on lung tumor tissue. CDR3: CASSRDMDTEAFF. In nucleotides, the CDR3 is TGTGCCAGCAGTAGGGACATGGACACTGAAGCTTTCTTT.